This T cell receptor (beta chain) is from a study of shared clonotypes between healthy human individuals. Across the study: Donors, aged 18 to 49, were a couple of women and a few men.

CD45RO negativity and positive selection for CCR7 defined naive CD8 cells, a population that excluded terminally differentiated effector memory CD45RA+ cells. Sequenced by immunoSEQ multiplex PCR; TCRdb stores in-frame clones only, minus some. The sample lists about 820,000 clones, approximately 92% occurring once. The TCR comes from a man aged 30-40 years in good health. Source material: naive CD8+ T cells sorted from blood.

The CDR3 DNA reads as TGCAGCGTTGAGGGACTCAGCGGGAGCACAGATACGCAGTATTTT. Amino acid sequence: CSVEGLSGSTDTQYF. The chain employs TRBV29-1 and TRBJ2-3; TRBD2 might be the D (6 bases). CDR1 SQVTM and CDR2 ANQGSEA come from the germline V gene. The CDR3 contains 15 residues. V was cut by 3 bases and J by 0 bases, with 13 bases left in between.